Following are 31 T cell receptor beta chains from one sample sequenced in a study of T-cell memory formation after mild COVID-19. From the 5' RACE reads, TCRdb called clonotypes with MiXCR, one entry per CDR3 protein. The table records 550,000 to 600,000 distinct CDR3 sequences, about 20% of them present only once. Sequenced: PBMCs or a T cell subset sorted from them (not recorded which). These receptor sequences come from an adult woman who had mild COVID-19 (a few samples of this study predate the infection). Cell type and time point are not known.

This clonotype was picked up many times. The CDR3 loop reads CASSQDFYGYTF. In DNA, the CDR3 is TGTGCCAGCAGCCAGGACTTCTATGGCTACACCTTC. J is TRBJ1-2 and V is TRBV7-9; no clear D gene. Trimming took off 5 bases at V and 4 bases at J, with 8 bases between the two ends. The CDR3 has 12 amino acids. Germline V gene sequence: CDR1 SEHNR, CDR2 FQNEAQ (reference sequence).

The chain employs TRBV6-5 and TRBJ2-1; 13 positions agree with TRBD2. V was clipped by 2 bases and J by 6 bases; unmatched bases: 10. From germline, CDR1 is MNHEY and CDR2 SVGAGI. This CDR3 has 18 amino acids. In DNA form, the CDR3 reads TGTGCCAGCAGTTACACTACTAGCGGGAGGGCCTCGGGCAATGAGCAGTTCTTC. Residues: CASSYTTSGRASGNEQFF.

The gene calls are TRBV18 and TRBJ1-1; TRBD1 matches 8 bases. The CDR3 runs to 15 residues. The V segment lost 3 bases and the J segment 1 base; nucleotides outside the gene matches: 4. The germline V gene has CDR1 KGHSH and CDR2 LQKENI. This CDR3 is CASSPRTGSNTEAFF. CDR3 coding DNA: TGTGCCAGCTCACCTAGGACAGGGTCGAACACTGAAGCTTTCTTT.

The rearrangement uses TRBV12-3 or TRBV12-4 and TRBJ1-2; D is uncertain. The CDR3 length is 13 residues. Trimming shortened V by 5 bases and J by 4 bases, and 11 bases separated the two germline ends. The CDR3 protein is CASSRTAGYGYTF. The DNA of the CDR3 is TGTGCCAGCAGTCGTACAGCCGGCTATGGCTACACCTTC.

The gene calls are TRBV20-1 and TRBJ1-1; D is uncertain. Trimming cost V 1 base and J 0 bases, with 12 bases left between them. The CDR3 runs to 15 residues. Germline loops: CDR1 DFQATT, CDR2 SNEGSKA (reference sequence). The CDR3 protein is CSARVITEMNTEAFF. CDR3 DNA sequence: TGCAGTGCTAGAGTAATCACAGAGATGAACACTGAAGCTTTCTTT.

This clonotype was counted between two and nine times. The gene calls are TRBV5-1 and TRBJ2-7; tentatively, D is TRBD1 (6 bases). The CDR3 sequence is 13 residues long. CDR1 is SGHRS, CDR2 YFSETQ, per germline. V was trimmed by 2 bases and J by 6 bases, leaving 12 bases between them. The CDR3 DNA reads TGCGCCAGCAGCTTATCAGGGGCAGGCGAGCAGTACTTC. It is translated as CASSLSGAGEQYF.

The chain couples TRBV7-2 to TRBJ2-7; tentative D call: TRBD2 (5 bases). Germline assignment: CDR1 SGHTA and CDR2 FQGNSA. Trimming left V 5 bases short and J 6 bases short, with 17 bases between. This CDR3 has 14 amino acids. DNA for the CDR3: TGTGCCAGCAGCCGACCCCCTGGGAGAGGCGAGCAGTACTTC. Encoded protein: CASSRPPGRGEQYF.

V is TRBV4-3 and J is TRBJ2-3; no clear D. The length of the CDR3 is 15 residues. V lost 0 bases to trimming and J lost 3 bases, with 10 bases between them. The germline CDR1 and CDR2 sequences are LGHNA and YSLEER. The CDR3 sequence: CASSQDRIPTDTQYF. The CDR3 DNA is TGCGCCAGCAGCCAAGATAGGATCCCGACAGATACGCAGTATTTT.

A few counts support this clonotype. The V gene is TRBV18, the J gene TRBJ2-3; 9 bases are a match to TRBD2. Germline V gives CDR1 KGHSH, CDR2 LQKENI. Trimming took 4 bases from V and 2 from J; bases not matched to a gene: 4. This CDR3 comprises 15 residues. DNA of the CDR3: TGTGCCAGCTCACTGACTAGCGGTGACACAGATACGCAGTATTTT. It encodes CASSLTSGDTDTQYF.

The rearrangement links TRBV27 to TRBJ1-2, with unresolved D. Germline V gives CDR1 MNHEY, CDR2 SMNVEV (reference sequence). V was pared by 0 bases and J by 4 bases, with 12 bases between. The CDR3 extends over 15 amino acids. This CDR3 is CASSLSRSAGYGYTF. The CDR3 region has the DNA TGTGCCAGCAGTTTATCAAGGAGTGCAGGCTATGGCTACACCTTC.

This clonotype was counted between two and nine times. V gene TRBV19 combines with J gene TRBJ1-2; weak D call: TRBD1 (5 bases). CDR3 length: 13 residues. Germline V lookup: CDR1 LNHDA, CDR2 SQIVND (reference sequence). Trimming took 6 bases from V and 4 from J, leaving 12 bases between them. The CDR3 DNA reads TGTGCCAGTAGGGGCGGGACGGTCTATGGCTACACCTTC. Translation: CASRGGTVYGYTF.

The chain has TRBV5-1 and TRBJ2-2; 7 bases match TRBD2. The CDR3 length is 14 residues. V gave up 1 base and J gave up 7 bases; unmatched junction bases: 4. Germline V gives CDR1 SGHRS, CDR2 YFSETQ. The CDR3 sequence: CASSLRAGSGELFF. The CDR3 region has the DNA TGCGCCAGCAGCTTGAGAGCGGGGAGCGGGGAGCTGTTTTTT.

The chain joins TRBV2 to TRBJ1-1; D remains ambiguous. The ends were cut back, 2 bases at V and 0 bases at J, with 7 bases in the middle. CDR3 length: 14 residues. From germline, CDR1 is SNHLY and CDR2 FYNNEI. CDR3 residues: CASSESKMNTEAFF. As DNA, the CDR3 is TGTGCCAGCAGTGAATCTAAGATGAACACTGAAGCTTTCTTT.

This clonotype has a handful of counts. The chain carries TRBV4-1 and TRBJ1-4; D unclear. V gave up 0 bases and J gave up 3 bases, with 11 bases separating them. The CDR3 extends over 16 amino acids. Germline-derived CDR1 and CDR2 are MGHRA and YSYEKL. This chain's CDR3 is CASSQDLAGANEKLFF. DNA of the CDR3: TGCGCCAGCAGCCAAGATCTGGCTGGTGCTAATGAAAAACTGTTTTTT.

This clonotype has a count of ten or more. V and J are TRBV24-1 and TRBJ2-2; D call uncertain. V shed 7 bases and J shed 0 bases, with 11 bases lying between them. CDR1 and CDR2 from the germline V gene are KGHDR and SFDVKD. This CDR3 spans 15 amino acids. CDR3 residues: CATSTEHPNTGELFF. In DNA form, the CDR3 reads TGTGCCACCAGCACTGAGCACCCGAACACCGGGGAGCTGTTTTTT.

The chain has TRBV6-2 or TRBV6-3 and TRBJ2-7; D gene uncertain. From germline, CDR1 is MNHEY and CDR2 SVGEGT. The CDR3 has 13 residues. Trimming removed 7 bases at V and 3 bases at J, with 13 bases between. The CDR3 is CASTREANYEQYF. CDR3 DNA sequence: TGTGCCAGCACGAGAGAGGCTAACTACGAGCAGTACTTC.

The V and J genes are TRBV24-1 and TRBJ2-2; 15 positions agree with TRBD2. After removal of 4 bases from V and 3 bases from J, the junction contained 5 bases not matched to a gene. The CDR3 totals 18 residues. CDR1 is KGHDR, CDR2 SFDVKD, per germline. The CDR3 protein is CATSERTSGRAYTGELFF. CDR3 DNA sequence: TGTGCCACCAGTGAAAGGACTAGCGGGAGGGCCTACACCGGGGAGCTGTTTTTT.

In its sample, this clonotype was seen a few times. The chain carries TRBV7-2 and TRBJ2-1; unclear D gene. CDR1 and CDR2 from the germline V gene are SGHTA and FQGNSA. V was cut by 5 bases and J by 8 bases, with 7 bases left in between. CDR3 size: 11 residues. The CDR3 bases are TGTGCCAGCAGCCAAATCCATGAGCAGTTCTTC. Translation: CASSQIHEQFF.

CDR3 sequence reads: CASSSPTGRNTEAFF. CDR3 nucleotides: TGTGCCAGCAGCTCCCCGACAGGGAGGAACACTGAAGCTTTCTTT. This chain links TRBV7-8 with TRBJ1-1; 7 positions match TRBD1. Germline CDR1 SGHVS, CDR2 FQNEAQ. The ends lost 4 bases at V and 1 base at J; junction bases unmatched: 6. The CDR3 runs to 15 residues.

This chain links TRBV5-1 with TRBJ2-5; tentative D call: TRBD1 (6 bases). V lost 4 bases to trimming and J lost 3 bases, with 16 bases between them. The germline V gene encodes CDR1 SGHRS and CDR2 YFSETQ. The CDR3 contains 15 residues. The DNA for the CDR3 is TGCGCCAGCAGCGTAAACCCAGGGGAAAAAGAGACCCAGTACTTC. This sequence encodes CASSVNPGEKETQYF.

Details on this clonotype: The missing conserved phenylalanine or tryptophan at the end of this CDR3 makes a read error likely. This chain links TRBV5-4 with TRBJ2-5; 9 bases agree with TRBD2. J gave up 5 bases and V 4 bases, and 12 bases lay outside the gene matches. This CDR3 has 16 residues. CDR1 is SGHNT and CDR2 is YYREEE in the germline V gene (reference sequence). In DNA, the CDR3 is TGTGCCAGCAGCCCACTGGCGGGAGGGCCAGGTGAGACCCAGTACTAC. It encodes CASSPLAGGPGETQYY.

This clonotype turned up a few times. The V call is TRBV4-3, the J call TRBJ2-2; maybe TRBD2 (6 bases). V was clipped by 0 bases and J by 3 bases, with 11 bases between them. CDR3 length: 16 amino acids. Germline V gives CDR1 LGHNA, CDR2 YSLEER. The CDR3 DNA reads TGCGCCAGCAGCCAAGACGGGAGCTCGTACACCGGGGAGCTGTTTTTT. Translated, it gives CASSQDGSSYTGELFF.

This clonotype was picked up one time. The chain couples TRBV7-9 to TRBJ1-2; D possibly corresponds to TRBD1 (5 bases). V lost 4 bases to trimming and J lost 4 bases, with 13 bases between them. The CDR3 totals 14 residues. Germline CDR1 is SEHNR and CDR2 is FQNEAQ (reference sequence). CDR3 coding DNA: TGTGCCAGCAGCTCGGACATCCTCAGCTATGGCTACACCTTC. Amino acid sequence: CASSSDILSYGYTF.

This rearrangement joins TRBV20-1 to TRBJ2-2; maybe TRBD1 (6 bases). The CDR3 has 13 residues. Germline CDR1 DFQATT, CDR2 SNEGSKA (reference sequence). V lost 5 bases and J lost 2, with 9 bases in between. The CDR3: CSASDRNTGELFF. CDR3 nucleotide sequence: TGCAGTGCTTCGGACAGAAACACCGGGGAGCTGTTTTTT.

This clonotype was picked up a small number of times. The J gene is TRBJ1-2, the V gene TRBV11-2; a possible D gene is TRBD1 (5 bases). V lost 2 bases to trimming and J lost 4 bases, with 11 bases between them. In germline, CDR1 is SGHAT, CDR2 FQNNGV. This CDR3 contains 14 residues. The CDR3 loop is CASSLSAGFYGYTF. CDR3 nucleotides: TGTGCCAGCAGCTTAAGCGCAGGGTTCTATGGCTACACCTTC. Combining the CDR3 with reference TRBV11-2 and TRBJ1-2 gives the whole variable domain EAGVAQSPRYKIIEKRQSVAFWCNPISGHATLYWYQQILGQGPKLLIQFQNNGVVDDSQLPKDRFSAERLKGVDSTLKIQPAKLEDSAVYLCASSLSAGFYGYTFGSGTRLTVV.

The chain links TRBV5-1 to TRBJ1-5; D may be TRBD1 (5 bases). The CDR3 loop spans 14 amino acids. Germline V gene data show CDR1 as SGHRS and CDR2 as YFSETQ. V dropped 4 bases and J dropped 7 bases, with 15 bases sitting between them. CDR3 coding DNA: TGCGCCAGCAGCCCGACCGACAGAGAGCAGCCCCAGCATTTT. It is translated as CASSPTDREQPQHF.

This chain uses TRBV2 with TRBJ1-6, with D possibly matching TRBD1 (6 bases). Per germline, CDR1 SNHLY and CDR2 FYNNEI. This CDR3 comprises 18 residues. V lost 4 bases to trimming and J lost 4 bases, with 20 bases between them. CDR3 in DNA: TGTGCCAGCAGTGGTCATGTGGACAGCGCGTTTTATAATTCACCCCTCCACTTT. It translates to CASSGHVDSAFYNSPLHF. Combining the CDR3 with reference TRBV2 and TRBJ1-6 gives the whole variable domain EPEVTQTPSHQVTQMGQEVILRCVPISNHLYFYWYRQILGQKVEFLVSFYNNEISEKSEIFDDQFSVERPDGSNFTLKIRSTKLEDSAMYFCASSGHVDSAFYNSPLHFGNGTRLTVT.

The chain joins TRBV10-2 to TRBJ2-2; D unresolved. CDR3 size: 15 residues. V dropped 8 bases and J dropped 3 bases, with 16 bases sitting between them. CDR1 WSHSY and CDR2 SAAADI come from the germline V gene. In DNA form, the CDR3 reads TGCGCCAGCCGGGCGACCAGACTGGACACCGGGGAGCTGTTTTTT. It codes for CASRATRLDTGELFF.

This clonotype has a count of ten or more. The V and J genes are TRBV7-9 and TRBJ2-3; D assignment may be TRBD1 or TRBD2 (6 bases each). Deletions cut 5 bases from V and 6 bases from J, with 15 bases between. In germline, CDR1 is SEHNR, CDR2 FQNEAQ (reference sequence). The CDR3 consists of 14 residues. The CDR3 nucleotides are TGTGCCAGCAGCCCCGGGGGCGGGAAGGATACGCAGTATTTT. Residues: CASSPGGGKDTQYF. Full variable domain (outside the CDR3, taken from reference TRBV7-9 and TRBJ2-3): DTGVSQNPRHKITKRGQNVTFRCDPISEHNRLYWYRQTLGQGPEFLTYFQNEAQLEKSRLLSDRFSAERPKGSFSTLEIQRTEQGDSAMYLCASSPGGGKDTQYFGPGTRLTVL.

The chain uses TRBV6-5 and TRBJ2-6, with D maybe TRBD1 (5 bases). This CDR3 has 17 amino acids. Trimming left V 0 bases short and J 4 bases short, with 13 bases between. The germline V gene encodes CDR1 MNHEY and CDR2 SVGAGI. The chain's CDR3 is CASSYSLGVGGANVLTF. The CDR3 DNA reads as TGTGCCAGCAGTTACTCTCTAGGGGTCGGCGGGGCCAACGTCCTGACTTTC.

V and J are TRBV14 and TRBJ2-1; TRBD1 might be the D (6 bases). The V end lost 4 bases, the J end lost 4 bases, and 20 bases lay between the germline ends. The germline V gene encodes CDR1 SGHDN and CDR2 FVKESK. CDR3 length equals 17 residues. CDR3 residues: CASSRTTGTSSYNEQFF. In DNA form, the CDR3 reads TGTGCCAGCAGCCGAACTACAGGGACCTCCTCGTACAATGAGCAGTTCTTC. Full variable domain (rest looked up from reference TRBV14 and TRBJ2-1): EAGVTQFPSHSVIEKGQTVTLRCDPISGHDNLYWYRRVMGKEIKFLLHFVKESKQDESGMPNNRFLAERTGGTYSTLKVQPAELEDSGVYFCASSRTTGTSSYNEQFFGPGTRLTVL.